Shown below are 24 T cell receptor beta chains from a single sample sequenced in a study of post-analysis software for immune sequencing data. General study points: A few TRBV segments, TRBV5-6, TRBV5-1 and TRBV20-1 among them, were found more frequent in patients than controls.

These TCRs' antigens remain unknown. Unique molecular identifiers had been added to the TCR beta cDNA libraries. TCRdb fed the PCR reads into MiXCR, producing one record per CDR3 protein. The sample contains fewer than 550,000 distinct CDR3 sequences, around 31% of which appear only once. The sequenced sample consisted of blood. These receptors were taken from a girl aged 2 to 17 with multiple sclerosis.

The chain carries TRBV4-2 and TRBJ1-2; 7 bases are shared with TRBD1. With 0 bases clipped from V and 2 bases from J, the junction kept 6 bases outside the gene matches. The V gene's germline CDR1 is LGHNA and CDR2 YNFKEQ. This CDR3 is built from 16 residues. The chain's CDR3 is CASSQDGIGGNYGYTF. The CDR3, as DNA: TGTGCCAGCAGCCAAGATGGTATAGGGGGCAACTATGGCTACACCTTC.

The chain has TRBV19 and TRBJ1-2; TRBD1 is a possible D gene (5 bases). The CDR3 spans 17 residues. V was pared by 7 bases and J by 4 bases, with 25 bases between. CDR1 and CDR2 (germline): LNHDA, SQIVND (reference sequence). CDR3 amino acids: CASIGPAVGDSSYGYTF. The DNA of the CDR3 is TGTGCCAGTATAGGCCCCGCAGTCGGGGACTCTAGCTATGGCTACACCTTC.

The rearrangement links TRBV3-1 to TRBJ1-5; D remains unclear. Germline CDR1 and CDR2: LGHDT and YNNKEL (reference sequence). CDR3 length equals 12 residues. V dropped 4 bases and J dropped 6 bases, with 7 bases sitting between them. In DNA form, the CDR3 reads TGTGCCAGCAGCCGCAGTGGTCAGCCCCAGCATTTT. Protein: CASSRSGQPQHF.

This clonotype was detected only a few times. The chain recombines TRBV7-9 with TRBJ2-5, with D possibly being TRBD2 (6 bases). The CDR3 has 15 amino acids. V gave up 1 base and J gave up 2 bases, with 11 bases separating them. Germline V gene sequence: CDR1 SEHNR, CDR2 FQNEAQ (reference sequence). Written as DNA, the CDR3 is TGTGCCAGCAGCTTAGTAGCGGCGATACAAGAGACCCAGTACTTC. The encoded protein is CASSLVAAIQETQYF.

V gene TRBV15 combines with J gene TRBJ2-5, with 8 positions matching TRBD2. With V trimmed by 1 base and J by 1 base, 5 bases remained unmatched. Germline assignment: CDR1 LNHNV and CDR2 YYDKDF (reference sequence). This CDR3 is 16 amino acids long. CDR3 coding DNA: TGTGCCACCAGCAGAGCTAGCGGGTTCCTCCAAGAGACCCAGTACTTC. It specifies CATSRASGFLQETQYF.

This clonotype was detected a few times. The chain uses TRBV12-3 or TRBV12-4 and TRBJ1-5, with TRBD1 matching over 10 bases. After removal of 6 bases from V and 1 base from J, the junction contained 3 bases not matched to a gene. The CDR3 consists of 15 residues. The CDR3 region is CASSRTGGSNQPQHF. The CDR3 nucleotides read TGTGCCAGCAGCCGGACAGGGGGGAGCAATCAGCCCCAGCATTTT.

Comments on this clonotype: Its ends do not fully match the called genes, so a read error is possible. The chain is built from TRBV11-2 and TRBJ2-2; a weak D match, TRBD1 (5 bases). CDR1 and CDR2 from the germline V gene are SGHAT and FQNNGV. The CDR3 spans 13 residues. CDR3 sequence reads: CASNLGAPGELFF. The CDR3 DNA sequence: TGTGCCAGCAACTTAGGGGCACCCGGGGAGCTGTTTTTT.

The gene calls are TRBV5-1 and TRBJ2-3; TRBD1 agrees at 10 bases. Germline V gene lookup returns CDR1 SGHRS and CDR2 YFSETQ. V dropped 2 bases and J dropped 3; count of bases not matched to a gene: 6. This CDR3 is built from 16 residues. This CDR3 is CASSLRQGATTDTQYF. The DNA for the CDR3 is TGCGCCAGCAGCTTACGACAGGGGGCCACGACAGATACGCAGTATTTT.

V usage is TRBV29-1 and J usage is TRBJ2-5, with D possibly matching TRBD1 (5 bases). This CDR3 is built from 15 residues. Deletions cut 2 bases from V and 1 base from J, with 14 bases between. Per germline, CDR1 SQVTM and CDR2 ANQGSEA. The CDR3 is CSVEPFPRVQETQYF. In DNA form, the CDR3 reads TGCAGCGTTGAACCCTTCCCCAGGGTCCAAGAGACCCAGTACTTC.

This clonotype has a handful of counts. The J gene is TRBJ2-1, the V gene TRBV10-3; D gene uncertain. Germline V CDR1 and CDR2: ENHRY, SYGVKD. CDR3 length: 12 residues. Deletions cut 4 bases from V and 5 bases from J, with 6 bases between. The CDR3: CAISGLDNEQFF. CDR3 sequence (DNA): TGTGCCATCAGTGGGCTGGACAATGAGCAGTTCTTC.

The chain carries TRBV11-2 and TRBJ1-2; D unclear. The CDR3 has 12 residues. CDR1 and CDR2 (germline): SGHAT, FQNNGV. V was clipped by 5 bases and J by 9 bases, with 13 bases between them. The CDR3 nucleotides are TGTGCCAGCAGCCCCATAACTATTAGCTACACCTTC. Its translation: CASSPITISYTF.

The gene calls are TRBV7-8 and TRBJ1-2; D unclear. Germline loops: CDR1 SGHVS, CDR2 FQNEAQ. Between the trimmed V and J ends, which lost 5 bases and 8 bases, there was a span of 15 bases. The CDR3 spans 13 residues. CDR3 region: CASSPVGVSGYTF. The DNA of the CDR3 is TGTGCCAGCAGCCCCGTCGGAGTCAGCGGCTACACCTTC.

This clonotype was observed a handful of times. The rearrangement uses TRBV7-9 and TRBJ2-5; 7 bases map to TRBD2. The DNA end is more similar to TRBJ2-7, so the J call may be wrong. Germline CDR1 is SEHNR and CDR2 is FQNEAQ (reference sequence). CDR3 length: 15 residues. In nucleotides, the CDR3 is TGTGCCAGCAGCTTTGTGGGACTATCCCTTGGCGAGCAGTACTTC. Translated: CASSFVGLSLGEQYF.

This sequence joins TRBV20-1 and TRBJ2-7; D tentatively reads TRBD1 or TRBD2 (5 bases each). This CDR3 is 16 amino acids long. Germline V lookup: CDR1 DFQATT, CDR2 SNEGSKA (reference sequence). The ends were cut back, 2 bases at V and 2 bases at J, with 19 bases in the middle. DNA of the CDR3: TGCAGTGCTAGACTGATTGGGACCTCCGAGCCCTACGAGCAGTACTTC. It is translated as CSARLIGTSEPYEQYF.

This clonotype came up a few times. The V and J genes are TRBV25-1 and TRBJ2-5, with D perhaps TRBD1 or TRBD2 (6 bases each). This CDR3 region has 15 residues. Germline V gene lookup returns CDR1 MGHDK and CDR2 SYGVNS. V lost 4 bases, J lost 3 bases, and 15 bases lay in between. The CDR3 is CASSAGEVWKETQYF. The CDR3 DNA is TGTGCCAGCAGTGCAGGGGAGGTATGGAAAGAGACCCAGTACTTC.

The CDR3 spells CAWSESGISYEQYF. The CDR3 DNA is TGTGCCTGGAGTGAAAGTGGGATCTCCTACGAGCAGTACTTC. The chain is built from TRBV30 and TRBJ2-7; no clear D. Trimming shortened V by 1 base and J by 0 bases, and 10 bases separated the two germline ends. The CDR3 consists of 14 residues. In germline, CDR1 is GTSNPN, CDR2 SVGIG (reference sequence). The whole variable domain, filled in from reference TRBV30 and TRBJ2-7, reads SQTIHQWPATLVQPVGSPLSLECTVEGTSNPNLYWYRQAAGRGLQLLFYSVGIGQISSEVPQNLSASRPQDRQFILSSKKLLLSDSGFYLCAWSESGISYEQYFGPGTRLTVT.

This clonotype was counted a few times. The chain employs TRBV24-1 and TRBJ2-1; 10 bases map to TRBD1. The CDR3 loop spans 15 amino acids. Per the germline V gene, CDR1 is KGHDR and CDR2 is SFDVKD. Trimming cost V 5 bases and J 8 bases; bases outside gene matches: 8. The CDR3 here is CATSVWTGGADEQFF. CDR3 nucleotide sequence: TGTGCCACCAGTGTCTGGACAGGGGGTGCGGATGAGCAGTTCTTC.

This chain links TRBV5-1 with TRBJ2-4; 7 bases line up with TRBD1. Germline V gene lookup returns CDR1 SGHRS and CDR2 YFSETQ. Trimming took 1 base from V and 0 from J; bases not matched to a gene: 4. CDR3 length: 16 amino acids. This chain's CDR3 is CASSLSTGAAKNIQYF. CDR3 DNA sequence: TGCGCCAGCAGCTTGAGCACAGGGGCAGCCAAAAACATTCAGTACTTC.

The chain has TRBV2 and TRBJ2-3; tentative D call: TRBD1 (5 bases). The CDR3 runs 12 residues. Trimming shortened V by 2 bases and J by 11 bases, and 11 bases separated the two germline ends. Germline V gene lookup returns CDR1 SNHLY and CDR2 FYNNEI. CDR3 DNA sequence: TGTGCCAGCAGTGAACTGGTGCAGGGGCAGTATTTT. Amino acids: CASSELVQGQYF.

This clonotype was recorded a few times. The rearrangement uses TRBV9 and TRBJ2-1, with 7 bases matching TRBD2. Looked up from germline, CDR1 is SGDLS and CDR2 is YYNGEE. The CDR3 spans 16 residues. The junction had 11 bases not matched to a gene; V was cut back by 0 bases and J by 8 bases. CDR3 loop: CASSVAGTISNDEQFF. The CDR3 DNA sequence: TGTGCCAGCAGCGTAGCGGGGACTATAAGTAACGATGAGCAGTTCTTC.

The chain uses TRBV6-6 and TRBJ2-3; no reliable D call. Germline loops: CDR1 MNHNY, CDR2 SVGAGI (reference sequence). Trimming removed 6 bases at V and 6 bases at J, with 4 bases between. The CDR3 extends over 10 amino acids. The CDR3 DNA sequence: TGTGCCAGCAGGGCGGATACGCAGTATTTT. As protein: CASRADTQYF.

The genes are TRBV6-1 and TRBJ1-2; D is uncertain. V was cut by 5 bases and J by 5 bases, with 15 bases left in between. The CDR3 runs to 14 residues. Germline V gene sequence: CDR1 MNHNS, CDR2 SASEGT. DNA for the CDR3: TGTGCCAGCAGTATGTCCCGGGAGCCTTATGGCTACACCTTC. This codes for CASSMSREPYGYTF.

This clonotype was counted only a few times. The chain combines TRBV5-1 with TRBJ1-1, with D hard to call. V lost 0 bases, J lost 8 bases, and 8 bases lay in between. From germline, CDR1 is SGHRS and CDR2 YFSETQ. This CDR3 contains 12 residues. CDR3 sequence: CASSLVGREAFF. Written as DNA, the CDR3 is TGCGCCAGCAGCTTGGTTGGCAGGGAAGCTTTCTTT. The full variable domain, its missing parts supplied by reference TRBV5-1 and TRBJ1-1, is KAGVTQTPRYLIKTRGQQVTLSCSPISGHRSVSWYQQTPGQGLQFLFEYFSETQRNKGNFPGRFSGRQFSNSRSEMNVSTLELGDSALYLCASSLVGREAFFGQGTRLTVV.

The chain employs TRBV5-1 and TRBJ2-1, with D possibly being TRBD1 (6 bases). The CDR3 runs 16 residues. The germline V and J ends were trimmed by 5 bases and 5 bases, with 20 bases remaining between them. From germline, CDR1 is SGHRS and CDR2 YFSETQ. CDR3 sequence reads: CASSSGQFNWNNEQFF. The CDR3 coding sequence is TGCGCCAGCAGTTCTGGACAGTTTAATTGGAACAATGAGCAGTTCTTC.